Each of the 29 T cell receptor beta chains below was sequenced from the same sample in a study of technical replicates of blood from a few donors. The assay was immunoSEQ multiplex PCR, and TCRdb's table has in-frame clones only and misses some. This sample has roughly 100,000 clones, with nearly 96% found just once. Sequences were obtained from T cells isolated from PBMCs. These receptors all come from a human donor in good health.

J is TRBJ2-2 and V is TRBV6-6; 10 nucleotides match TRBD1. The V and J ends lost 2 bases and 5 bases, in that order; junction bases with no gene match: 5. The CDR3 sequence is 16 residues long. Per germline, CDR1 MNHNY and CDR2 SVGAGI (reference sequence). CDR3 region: CASSYADRGWTGELFF. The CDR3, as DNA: TGTGCCAGCAGTTACGCGGACAGGGGGTGGACCGGGGAGCTGTTTTTT.

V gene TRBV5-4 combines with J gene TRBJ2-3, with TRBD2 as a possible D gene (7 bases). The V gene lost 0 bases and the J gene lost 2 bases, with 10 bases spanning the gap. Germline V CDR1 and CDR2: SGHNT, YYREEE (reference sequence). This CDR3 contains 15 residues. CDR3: CASSLAGGYTDTQYF. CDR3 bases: TGTGCCAGCAGCTTGGCGGGGGGCTACACAGATACGCAGTATTTT.

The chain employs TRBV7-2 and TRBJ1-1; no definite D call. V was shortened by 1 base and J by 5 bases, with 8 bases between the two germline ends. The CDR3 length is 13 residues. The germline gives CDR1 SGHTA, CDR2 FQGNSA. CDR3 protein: CASSLVESTEAFF. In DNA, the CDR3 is TGTGCCAGCAGCTTAGTAGAGTCAACTGAAGCTTTCTTT.

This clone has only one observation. CDR3: CASSQSGTAYQETQYF. CDR3 in DNA: TGCGCCAGCAGTCAATCCGGGACAGCGTACCAAGAGACCCAGTACTTC. This sequence joins TRBV23-1 and TRBJ2-5, with 7 nucleotides matching TRBD1. Being an ORF, TRBV23-1 has a function that is uncertain. The CDR3 consists of 16 residues. J gave up 0 bases and V 0 bases, and 4 bases lay outside the gene matches.

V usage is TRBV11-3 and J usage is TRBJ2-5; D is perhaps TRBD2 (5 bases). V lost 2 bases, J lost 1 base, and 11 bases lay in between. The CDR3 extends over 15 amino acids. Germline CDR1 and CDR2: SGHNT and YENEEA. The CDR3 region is CASSLMLGSQETQYF. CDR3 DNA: TGTGCCAGCAGCTTAATGTTGGGGAGCCAAGAGACCCAGTACTTC.

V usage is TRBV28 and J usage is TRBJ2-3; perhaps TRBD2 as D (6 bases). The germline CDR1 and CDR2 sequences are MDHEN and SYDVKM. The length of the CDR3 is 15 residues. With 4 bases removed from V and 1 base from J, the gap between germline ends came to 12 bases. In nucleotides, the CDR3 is TGTGCCAGCAGTTCCCCCGCTAGCGGCACAGATACGCAGTATTTT. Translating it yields CASSSPASGTDTQYF.

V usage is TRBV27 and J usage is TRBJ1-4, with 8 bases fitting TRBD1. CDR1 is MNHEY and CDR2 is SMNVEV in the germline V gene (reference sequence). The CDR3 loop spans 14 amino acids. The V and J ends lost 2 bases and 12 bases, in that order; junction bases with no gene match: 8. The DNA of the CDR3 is TGTGCCAGCAGTTTAGTTCCAGGGGGCGGTGAACTGTTTTTT. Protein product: CASSLVPGGGELFF.

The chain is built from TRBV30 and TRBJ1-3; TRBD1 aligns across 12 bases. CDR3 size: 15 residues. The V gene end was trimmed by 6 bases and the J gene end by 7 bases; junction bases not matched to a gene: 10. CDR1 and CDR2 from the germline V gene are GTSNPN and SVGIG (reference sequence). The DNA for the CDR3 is TGTGCCTGCAAAAATCGGGACAGGGGGCGGAACACCATATATTTT. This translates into CACKNRDRGRNTIYF.

CDR3: CASSFQETQYF. In DNA, the CDR3 is TGTGCCAGCAGCTTTCAGGAGACCCAGTACTTC. The chain employs TRBV5-4 and TRBJ2-5; D call uncertain. V was cut by 2 bases and J by 5 bases, with 4 bases left in between. The CDR3 is 11 residues long. CDR1 SGHNT and CDR2 YYREEE come from the germline V gene (reference sequence).

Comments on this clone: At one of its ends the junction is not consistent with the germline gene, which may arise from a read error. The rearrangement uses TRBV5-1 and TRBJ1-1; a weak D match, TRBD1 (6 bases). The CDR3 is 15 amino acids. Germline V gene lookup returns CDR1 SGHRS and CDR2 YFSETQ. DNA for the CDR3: TGCGCCAGCAGCTTTGACTCAGGGGTGAAGACTGAAGCTTTCTTT. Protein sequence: CASSFDSGVKTEAFF.

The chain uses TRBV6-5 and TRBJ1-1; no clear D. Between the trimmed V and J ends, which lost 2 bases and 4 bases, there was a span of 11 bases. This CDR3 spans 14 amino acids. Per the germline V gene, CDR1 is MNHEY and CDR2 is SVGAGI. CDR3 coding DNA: TGTGCCAGCAGTTACAGTCCGGGTGCCACTGAAGCTTTCTTT. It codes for CASSYSPGATEAFF.

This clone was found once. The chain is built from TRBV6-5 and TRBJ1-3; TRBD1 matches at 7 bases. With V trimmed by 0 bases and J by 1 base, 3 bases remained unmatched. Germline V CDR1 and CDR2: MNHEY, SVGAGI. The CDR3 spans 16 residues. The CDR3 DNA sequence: TGTGCCAGCAGTTACTCCGGGACAGTGTCTGGAAACACCATATATTTT. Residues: CASSYSGTVSGNTIYF.

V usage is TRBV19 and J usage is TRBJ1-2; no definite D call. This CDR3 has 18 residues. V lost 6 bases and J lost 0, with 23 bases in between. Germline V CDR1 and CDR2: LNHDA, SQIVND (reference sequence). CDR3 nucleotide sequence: TGTGCCAGTAGCCAACAACCCCCCTCCGGGATTTCTAACTATGGCTACACCTTC. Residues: CASSQQPPSGISNYGYTF.

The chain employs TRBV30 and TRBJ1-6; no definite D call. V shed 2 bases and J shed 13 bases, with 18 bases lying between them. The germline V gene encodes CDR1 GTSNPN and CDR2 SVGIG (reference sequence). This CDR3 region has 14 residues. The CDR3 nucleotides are TGTGCCTGGAGTAGAAACGACTACCTGGGCCCCCTCCACTTT. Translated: CAWSRNDYLGPLHF.

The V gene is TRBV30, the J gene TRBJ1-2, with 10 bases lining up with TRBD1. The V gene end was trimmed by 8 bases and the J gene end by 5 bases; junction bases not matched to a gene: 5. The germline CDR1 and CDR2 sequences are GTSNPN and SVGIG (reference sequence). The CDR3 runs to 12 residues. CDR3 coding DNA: TGTGCCGGAGGACAGGGGGTGTATGGCTACACCTTC. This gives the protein CAGGQGVYGYTF.

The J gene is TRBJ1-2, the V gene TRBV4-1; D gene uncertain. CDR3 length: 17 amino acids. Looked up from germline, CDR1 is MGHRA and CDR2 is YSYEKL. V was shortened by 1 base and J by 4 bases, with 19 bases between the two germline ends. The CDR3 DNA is TGCGCCAGCAGCCAAGTACGTCGAGGGCCTATAGCCTATGGCTACACCTTC. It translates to CASSQVRRGPIAYGYTF.

CDR3 protein: CASSLEFLGKAFF. In nucleotides, the CDR3 is TGTGCCAGCAGCTTAGAATTCCTAGGCAAAGCTTTCTTT. The genes are TRBV7-8 and TRBJ1-1; D gene ambiguous. The CDR3 runs to 13 residues. Trimming took 1 base from V and 9 from J, leaving 12 bases between them. Germline loops: CDR1 SGHVS, CDR2 FQNEAQ.

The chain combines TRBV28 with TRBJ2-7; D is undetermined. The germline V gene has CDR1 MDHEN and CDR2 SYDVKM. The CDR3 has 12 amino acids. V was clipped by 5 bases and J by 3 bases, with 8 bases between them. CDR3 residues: CASSPSYYEQYF. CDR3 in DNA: TGTGCCAGCAGTCCTAGTTACTACGAGCAGTACTTC.

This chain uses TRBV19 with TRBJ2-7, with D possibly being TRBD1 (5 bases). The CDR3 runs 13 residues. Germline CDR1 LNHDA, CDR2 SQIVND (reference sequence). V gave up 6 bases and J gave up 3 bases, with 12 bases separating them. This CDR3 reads CASRPHRSYEQYF. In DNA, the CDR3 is TGTGCCAGTAGGCCCCACAGGAGCTACGAGCAGTACTTC.

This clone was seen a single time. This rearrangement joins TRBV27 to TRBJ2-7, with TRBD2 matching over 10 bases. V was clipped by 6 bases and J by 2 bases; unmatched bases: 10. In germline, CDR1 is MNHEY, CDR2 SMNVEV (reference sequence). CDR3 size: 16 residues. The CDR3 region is CASSAPRSGRAYEQYF. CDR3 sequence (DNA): TGTGCCAGCAGCGCCCCCCGGAGCGGGAGGGCCTACGAGCAGTACTTC.

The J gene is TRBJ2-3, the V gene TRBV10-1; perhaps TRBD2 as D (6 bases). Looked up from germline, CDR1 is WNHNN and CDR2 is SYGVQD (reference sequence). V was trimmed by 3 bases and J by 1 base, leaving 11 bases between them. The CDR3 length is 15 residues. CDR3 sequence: CASSDPGLGTDTQYF. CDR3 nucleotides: TGCGCCAGCAGTGATCCGGGACTGGGCACAGATACGCAGTATTTT.

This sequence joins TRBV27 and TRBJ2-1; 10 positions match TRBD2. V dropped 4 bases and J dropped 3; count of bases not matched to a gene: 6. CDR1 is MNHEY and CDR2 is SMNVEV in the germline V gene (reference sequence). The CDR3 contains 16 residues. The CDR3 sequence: CASSSVAGGNYNEQFF. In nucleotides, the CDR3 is TGTGCCAGCAGTTCAGTAGCGGGAGGCAACTACAATGAGCAGTTCTTC.

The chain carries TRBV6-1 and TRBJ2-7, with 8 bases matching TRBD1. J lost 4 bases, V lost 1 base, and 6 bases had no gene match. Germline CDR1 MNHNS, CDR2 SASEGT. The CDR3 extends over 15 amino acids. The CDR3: CASSEGRTGLYEQYF. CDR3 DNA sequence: TGTGCCAGCAGTGAAGGGAGGACAGGGCTTTACGAGCAGTACTTC.

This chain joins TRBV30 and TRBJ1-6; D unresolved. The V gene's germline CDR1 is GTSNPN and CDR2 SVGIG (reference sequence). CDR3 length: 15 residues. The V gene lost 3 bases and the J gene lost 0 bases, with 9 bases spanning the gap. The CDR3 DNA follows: TGTGCCTGGAGCGGCGGAGTCTCCTATAATTCACCCCTCCACTTT. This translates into CAWSGGVSYNSPLHF.

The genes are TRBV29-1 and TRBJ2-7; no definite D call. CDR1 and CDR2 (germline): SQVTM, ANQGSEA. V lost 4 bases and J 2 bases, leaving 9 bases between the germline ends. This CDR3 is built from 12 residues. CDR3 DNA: TGCAGCGTTGGACTCTCGACCTACGAGCAGTACTTC. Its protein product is CSVGLSTYEQYF.

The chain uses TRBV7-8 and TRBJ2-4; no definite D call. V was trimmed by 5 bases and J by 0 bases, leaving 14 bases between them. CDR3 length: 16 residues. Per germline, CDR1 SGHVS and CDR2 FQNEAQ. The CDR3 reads CASSPSLPLAKNIQYF. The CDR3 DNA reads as TGTGCCAGCAGCCCGTCTCTTCCTCTAGCCAAAAACATTCAGTACTTC.

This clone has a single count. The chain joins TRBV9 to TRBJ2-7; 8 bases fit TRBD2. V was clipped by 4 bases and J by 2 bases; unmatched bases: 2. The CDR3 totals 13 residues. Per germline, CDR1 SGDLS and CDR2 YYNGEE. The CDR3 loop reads CASSPGGAYEQYF. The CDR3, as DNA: TGTGCCAGCAGCCCCGGGGGGGCCTACGAGCAGTACTTC.

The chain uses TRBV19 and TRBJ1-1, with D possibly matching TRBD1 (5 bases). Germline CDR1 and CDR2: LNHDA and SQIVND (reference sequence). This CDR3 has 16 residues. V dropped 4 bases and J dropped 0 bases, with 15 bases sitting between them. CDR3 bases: TGTGCCAGTAGTAATCGGCCAGGGATTATGAACACTGAAGCTTTCTTT. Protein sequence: CASSNRPGIMNTEAFF. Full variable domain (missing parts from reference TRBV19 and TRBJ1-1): DGGITQSPKYLFRKEGQNVTLSCEQNLNHDAMYWYRQDPGQGLRLIYYSQIVNDFQKGDIAEGYSVSREKKESFPLTVTSAQKNPTAFYLCASSNRPGIMNTEAFFGQGTRLTVV.

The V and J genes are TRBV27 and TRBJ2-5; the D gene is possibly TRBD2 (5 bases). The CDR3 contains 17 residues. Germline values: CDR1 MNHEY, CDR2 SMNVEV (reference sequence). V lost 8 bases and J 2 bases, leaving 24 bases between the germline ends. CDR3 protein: CASRSLRVGGLQETQYF. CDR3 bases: TGTGCCAGCCGAAGCCTGCGGGTTGGCGGGCTACAAGAGACCCAGTACTTC.